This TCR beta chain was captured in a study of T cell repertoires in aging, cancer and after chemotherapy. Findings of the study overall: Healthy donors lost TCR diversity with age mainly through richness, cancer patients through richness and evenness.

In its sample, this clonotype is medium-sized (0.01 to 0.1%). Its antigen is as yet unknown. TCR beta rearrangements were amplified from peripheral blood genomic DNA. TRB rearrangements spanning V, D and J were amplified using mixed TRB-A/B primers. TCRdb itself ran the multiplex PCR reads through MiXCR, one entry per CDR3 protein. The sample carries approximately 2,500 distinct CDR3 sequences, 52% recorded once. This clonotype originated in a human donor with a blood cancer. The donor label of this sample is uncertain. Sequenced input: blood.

Written as DNA, the CDR3 is TGTGCCAGCAGTCCCCTGGCGGTGAACACTGAAGCTTTCTTT. Its translation: CASSPLAVNTEAFF. The V call is TRBV12-3 or TRBV12-4, the J call TRBJ1-1; unclear D gene. With 5 bases removed from V and 0 bases from J, the gap between germline ends came to 10 bases. This CDR3 has 14 amino acids.